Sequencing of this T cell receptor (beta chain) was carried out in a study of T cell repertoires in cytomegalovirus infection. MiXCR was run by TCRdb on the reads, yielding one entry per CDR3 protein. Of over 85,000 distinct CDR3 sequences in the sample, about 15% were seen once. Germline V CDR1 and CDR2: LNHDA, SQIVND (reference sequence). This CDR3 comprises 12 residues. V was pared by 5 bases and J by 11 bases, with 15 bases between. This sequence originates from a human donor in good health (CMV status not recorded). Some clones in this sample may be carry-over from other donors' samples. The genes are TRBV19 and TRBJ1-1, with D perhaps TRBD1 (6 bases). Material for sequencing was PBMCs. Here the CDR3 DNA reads TGTGCCAGTAGTTGGGGGCTTTCACGGGCTTTCTTT. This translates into CASSWGLSRAFF. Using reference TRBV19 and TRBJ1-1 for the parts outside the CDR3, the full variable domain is DGGITQSPKYLFRKEGQNVTLSCEQNLNHDAMYWYRQDPGQGLRLIYYSQIVNDFQKGDIAEGYSVSREKKESFPLTVTSAQKNPTAFYLCASSWGLSRAFFGQGTRLTVV.